The present T cell receptor beta chain was sequenced within a study of blood T cell repertoires in COVID-19. The repertoire was sequenced with immunoSEQ multiplex PCR; TCRdb's copy has only in-frame clones and lacks some. The sample contains 200,000 to 250,000 clones, 80% of which appear only once. Trimming shortened V by 1 base and J by 3 bases, and 8 bases separated the two germline ends. The CDR3 totals 13 residues. CDR1 and CDR2 from the germline V gene are SGHKS and YYEKEE (reference sequence). Source material: PBMCs or T cells enriched from blood (not recorded which). The chain couples TRBV5-5 to TRBJ2-7; D unresolved. This TCR was recovered from a man under 40 with acute COVID-19. The CDR3 spells CASSLYSYYEQYF. The CDR3 DNA sequence: TGTGCCAGCAGCTTGTACAGCTACTACGAGCAGTACTTC.